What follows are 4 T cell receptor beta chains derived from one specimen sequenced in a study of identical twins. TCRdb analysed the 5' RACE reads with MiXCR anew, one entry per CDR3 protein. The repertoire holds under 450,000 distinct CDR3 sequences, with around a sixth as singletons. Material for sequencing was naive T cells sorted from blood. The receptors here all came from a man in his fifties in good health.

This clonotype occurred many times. CDR3: CASSLLGRDSAEQYF. The CDR3 DNA sequence: TGTGCCAGCAGTTTGCTTGGCAGGGACTCGGCTGAGCAGTACTTC. The chain is built from TRBV28 and TRBJ2-7; TRBD2 is a possible D gene (6 bases). The germline V and J ends were trimmed by 3 bases and 7 bases, with 19 bases remaining between them. Germline V gene lookup returns CDR1 MDHEN and CDR2 SYDVKM. The CDR3 is 15 amino acids.

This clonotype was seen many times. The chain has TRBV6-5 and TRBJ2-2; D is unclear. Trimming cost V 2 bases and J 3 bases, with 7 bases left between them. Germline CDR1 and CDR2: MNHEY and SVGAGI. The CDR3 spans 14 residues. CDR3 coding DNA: TGTGCCAGCAGTTACATCGGTGACACCGGGGAGCTGTTTTTT. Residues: CASSYIGDTGELFF.

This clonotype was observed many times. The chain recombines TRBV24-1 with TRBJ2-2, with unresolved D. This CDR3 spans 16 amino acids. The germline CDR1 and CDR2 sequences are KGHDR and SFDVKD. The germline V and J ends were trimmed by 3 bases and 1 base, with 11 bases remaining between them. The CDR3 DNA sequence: TGTGCCACCAGTGATCTGGATGGGTGGAACACCGGGGAGCTGTTTTTT. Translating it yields CATSDLDGWNTGELFF.

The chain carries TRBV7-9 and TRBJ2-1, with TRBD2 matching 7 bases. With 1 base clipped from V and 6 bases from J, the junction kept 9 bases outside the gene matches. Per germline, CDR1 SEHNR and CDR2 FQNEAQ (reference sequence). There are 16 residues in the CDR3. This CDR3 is CASSLVGGRVGNEQFF. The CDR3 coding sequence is TGTGCCAGCAGCTTAGTAGGCGGGAGAGTTGGCAATGAGCAGTTCTTC.